The text below deals with one T cell receptor beta chain. The source of the sample is a study of shared clonotypes between healthy human individuals. Germline CDR1 MDHEN, CDR2 SYDVKM. The CDR3 is 12 amino acids. V gave up 9 bases and J gave up 5 bases, with 13 bases separating them. Libraries were prepared by immunoSEQ multiplex PCR; TCRdb keeps only in-frame clonotypes and omits some of them. This sample has around 2.3 million clones, with roughly 95% found just once. The material sequenced was naive CD4+ T cells sorted from blood. Regarding subset: CD45RA+ positively selected. This sequence joins TRBV28 and TRBJ2-5; TRBD1 is a possible D gene (6 bases). This receptor was taken from a man between 18 and 29 years old in good health. The CDR3 is CASRQVMETQYF. CDR3 in DNA: TGTGCCAGTAGACAGGTTATGGAGACCCAGTACTTC.